This T cell receptor beta chain is from a study of blood T cell repertoires in COVID-19. Study details: Sample material is recorded as cDNA or gDNA derived from T cells, B-cell-depleted T cells, or PBMCs.

The count of this clone is one. Germline CDR1 is SQVTM and CDR2 is ANQGSEA. V was clipped by 4 bases and J by 5 bases, with 11 bases between them. The CDR3 is 12 residues long. Some clones are missing from TCRdb's copy, which holds only in-frame ones; the method was immunoSEQ multiplex PCR. In the table there are approximately 210,000 clones, approximately 82% of which are singletons. This sequence joins TRBV29-1 and TRBJ1-1, with D uncertain. Input material: peripheral blood. This clonotype was sampled from a man in his fifties with active or convalescent COVID-19. CDR3 DNA: TGCAGCGTTGCCGCCGGAGGAACTGAAGCTTTCTTT. Its translation is CSVAAGGTEAFF.